This passage covers 20 T cell receptor beta chains from one sample sequenced in a study of blood T cell repertoires in COVID-19. The assay was immunoSEQ multiplex PCR, and TCRdb's table has in-frame clones only and misses some. The sample carries nearly 85,000 clones, around four fifths recorded once. Sequenced: peripheral blood. The receptors here all came from a woman aged 55-69 years with acute or convalescent COVID-19.

The V and J genes are TRBV18 and TRBJ1-1; D is uncertain. The CDR3 length is 16 residues. The V gene's germline CDR1 is KGHSH and CDR2 LQKENI. V dropped 3 bases and J dropped 1 base, with 15 bases sitting between them. This CDR3 is CASSPFTTAGNTEAFF. DNA of the CDR3: TGTGCCAGCTCACCCTTCACCACGGCGGGGAACACTGAAGCTTTCTTT.

The V gene is TRBV29-1, the J gene TRBJ1-2, with D unresolved. Trimming left V 6 bases short and J 0 bases short, with 11 bases between. Germline CDR1 and CDR2: SQVTM and ANQGSEA. The CDR3 covers 13 residues. The CDR3 is CSVMNEANYGYTF. The CDR3 bases are TGCAGCGTGATGAATGAGGCTAACTATGGCTACACCTTC.

The chain joins TRBV7-3 to TRBJ2-1, with 11 bases matching TRBD2. The length of the CDR3 is 17 residues. Germline V gene lookup returns CDR1 SGHTA and CDR2 FQGTGA. The junction had 6 bases not matched to a gene; V was cut back by 0 bases and J by 5 bases. CDR3 region: CASSLTILAGVNNEQFF. The CDR3 DNA sequence: TGTGCCAGCAGCTTAACGATACTAGCGGGGGTGAACAATGAGCAGTTCTTC.

The rearrangement links TRBV13 to TRBJ2-3; D unclear. This CDR3 spans 14 amino acids. V lost 4 bases to trimming and J lost 3 bases, with 11 bases between them. Looked up from germline, CDR1 is PRHDT and CDR2 is FYEKMQ (reference sequence). CDR3 residues: CASSSRKFTDTQYF. For the CDR3, the DNA is TGTGCCAGCAGCTCCCGTAAATTTACAGATACGCAGTATTTT.

This clone was recorded only once. The V gene is TRBV7-2, the J gene TRBJ1-2, with TRBD1 matching 7 bases. CDR3 length equals 16 residues. V shed 1 base and J 3 bases; nucleotides not matched to a gene: 8. From germline, CDR1 is SGHTA and CDR2 FQGNSA. CDR3 loop: CASSLGTEGGYYGYTF. In DNA, the CDR3 is TGTGCCAGCAGCTTAGGCACCGAAGGGGGCTACTATGGCTACACCTTC.

The chain carries TRBV5-4 and TRBJ1-2; TRBD1 aligns across 7 bases. V shed 4 bases and J 8 bases; nucleotides not matched to a gene: 14. This CDR3 has 15 amino acids. Germline-derived CDR1 and CDR2 are SGHNT and YYREEE (reference sequence). CDR3 residues: CASSPQGGRGLGYTF. CDR3 nucleotide sequence: TGTGCCAGCAGCCCGCAAGGCGGCAGGGGGTTGGGCTACACCTTC.

This chain joins TRBV9 and TRBJ2-5; 11 nucleotides match TRBD2. CDR1 SGDLS and CDR2 YYNGEE come from the germline V gene. J gave up 5 bases and V 0 bases, and 3 bases lay outside the gene matches. The CDR3 extends over 15 amino acids. CDR3 DNA: TGTGCCAGCAGCGTAGTAGCGGGGGGGCGGGAGACCCAGTACTTC. Its translation: CASSVVAGGRETQYF.

Note on this clone: Distinct nucleotide sequences in the sample also encode this CDR3. V is TRBV29-1 and J is TRBJ2-7; 10 nucleotides align to TRBD1. The CDR3 spans 12 residues. Germline V lookup: CDR1 SQVTM, CDR2 ANQGSEA. The junction had 4 bases not matched to a gene; V was cut back by 7 bases and J by 4 bases. The CDR3 here is CSAGTGVYEQYF. The CDR3 DNA sequence: TGCAGCGCCGGGACAGGGGTGTACGAGCAGTACTTC.

The chain combines TRBV29-1 with TRBJ1-5, with 7 bases lining up with TRBD1. In germline, CDR1 is SQVTM, CDR2 ANQGSEA. This CDR3 region has 13 residues. The V segment lost 4 bases and the J segment 3 bases; nucleotides outside the gene matches: 3. The CDR3 DNA reads TGCAGCGTTGTCGGACAGGTCAATCAGCCCCAGCATTTT. Its translation: CSVVGQVNQPQHF.

V is TRBV5-6 and J is TRBJ2-7; 10 nucleotides agree with TRBD1. CDR1 and CDR2 from the germline V gene are SGHDT and YYEEEE. CDR3 size: 16 residues. V lost 0 bases and J lost 2; bases outside the gene matches: 5. This CDR3 reads CASSLGDRGRPYEQYF. In nucleotides, the CDR3 is TGTGCCAGCAGCTTGGGTGACAGGGGGCGCCCCTACGAGCAGTACTTC.

The rearrangement uses TRBV5-8 and TRBJ1-1; D may be TRBD1 (5 bases). This CDR3 contains 14 residues. V was clipped by 3 bases and J by 5 bases, with 14 bases between them. Germline CDR1 is SGHTS and CDR2 is YDEGEE. The CDR3 sequence is CASSWGGDGTEAFF. The CDR3 DNA reads as TGTGCCAGCAGCTGGGGGGGAGATGGGACTGAAGCTTTCTTT.

CDR3 coding DNA: TGTGCCAGCAGTGAAGAGGCGACGGTGAACAGGTGGAACTATGGCTACACCTTC. This sequence encodes CASSEEATVNRWNYGYTF. The chain couples TRBV6-1 to TRBJ1-2; the D gene is possibly TRBD1 (5 bases). The CDR3 is 18 amino acids. Germline V gives CDR1 MNHNS, CDR2 SASEGT. Trimming cost V 1 base and J 2 bases, with 20 bases left between them.

The sample holds a few counts of this clone. This rearrangement joins TRBV3-1 (or the pseudogene TRBV3-2) to TRBJ1-6; D remains ambiguous. Trimming took off 4 bases at V and 8 bases at J, with 12 bases between the two ends. CDR3 size: 14 residues. Germline loops: CDR1 LGHDT, CDR2 YNNKEL (reference sequence). This CDR3 is CASSRVVRDSPLHF. The CDR3, as DNA: TGTGCCAGCAGCCGAGTCGTACGGGATTCACCCCTCCACTTT.

This clone is a singleton in its sample. V is TRBV5-1 and J is TRBJ1-1; D perhaps matches TRBD1 (6 bases). Germline lookup yields CDR1 SGHRS and CDR2 YFSETQ. The ends were cut back, 4 bases at V and 1 base at J, with 11 bases in the middle. The CDR3 runs to 14 residues. The CDR3 region has the DNA TGCGCCAGCAGCCCCGGGACACCGAACACTGAAGCTTTCTTT. Encoded protein: CASSPGTPNTEAFF.

The chain has TRBV7-2 and TRBJ1-3, with TRBD1 identical over 9 bases. Per the germline V gene, CDR1 is SGHTA and CDR2 is FQGNSA. V lost 1 base, J lost 8 bases, and 6 bases stayed unmatched. The CDR3 is 15 amino acids. The CDR3 spells CASSLGGQGRHTIYF. The CDR3, as DNA: TGTGCCAGCAGCTTAGGGGGACAGGGACGACACACCATATATTTT.

This clone was seen just once. This chain connects TRBV4-2 to TRBJ1-1, with D tentatively TRBD1 (6 bases). V lost 0 bases and J lost 4, with 21 bases in between. The CDR3 extends over 18 amino acids. In germline, CDR1 is LGHNA, CDR2 YNFKEQ. The CDR3 DNA reads TGTGCCAGCAGCCAAGATCGAGGAGTAGGGGGAACCCGCACTGAAGCTTTCTTT. This translates into CASSQDRGVGGTRTEAFF.

The rearrangement links TRBV24-1 to TRBJ2-1; 10 positions match TRBD2. The CDR3 sequence is 16 residues long. Trimming took 3 bases from V and 8 from J; bases not matched to a gene: 9. Germline lookup yields CDR1 KGHDR and CDR2 SFDVKD. The CDR3 DNA follows: TGTGCCACCAGTGATCAAAGCGGGAGGGCCGCCCATGAGCAGTTCTTC. Translating it yields CATSDQSGRAAHEQFF.

The rearrangement joins TRBV28 to TRBJ1-5; D is undetermined. Trimming took 10 bases from V and 1 from J, leaving 8 bases between them. The CDR3 covers 12 residues. CDR1 and CDR2 (germline): MDHEN, SYDVKM. CDR3 bases: TGTGCCACCGGAGGGAGCAATCAGCCCCAGCATTTT. Encoded protein: CATGGSNQPQHF. Together with reference TRBV28 and TRBJ1-5, the CDR3 gives the full variable domain: DVKVTQSSRYLVKRTGEKVFLECVQDMDHENMFWYRQDPGLGLRLIYFSYDVKMKEKGDIPEGYSVSREKKERFSLILESASTNQTSMYLCATGGSNQPQHFGDGTRLSIL.

This clone was seen only a few times. The rearrangement uses TRBV7-8 and TRBJ1-6, with no clear D. Trimming shortened V by 1 base and J by 7 bases, and 11 bases separated the two germline ends. The CDR3 has 15 residues. The V gene's germline CDR1 is SGHVS and CDR2 FQNEAQ. The DNA of the CDR3 is TGTGCCAGCAGCTTAGGGGCGGGCCAAAATTCACCCCTCCACTTT. This gives the protein CASSLGAGQNSPLHF.

The chain carries TRBV5-1 and TRBJ1-4, with TRBD1 matching 8 bases. The germline V gene encodes CDR1 SGHRS and CDR2 YFSETQ. CDR3 length: 15 residues. Losses at the gene ends were 0 bases for V and 6 bases for J; bases not matched to a gene: 4. In DNA form, the CDR3 reads TGCGCCAGCAGCTTGGCCCCGACAGGGGATGAAAAACTGTTTTTT. This translates into CASSLAPTGDEKLFF.